The present T cell receptor beta chain was sequenced within a study of CD8+ T cells in alopecia areata. Study-wide background: Treated patients were scored for severity by percent of scalp affected. Study-wide points: Clarity of TCR sharing across patients fell short of that in mice, possibly HLA-related. Tofacitinib significantly brought down scalp clonality and expanded CD8+ clones among top 100.

This clone turned up a few times. Antigen unknown. The treatment is: oral pan-JAK inhibitor, 5-10 mg twice daily. Researchers took lesional scalp punch biopsies and peripheral blood from people who were alopecia areata patients. Isolated RNA was reverse transcribed into cDNA used as the sequencing template. Some clones are missing from TCRdb's copy, which holds only in-frame ones; the method was immunoSEQ multiplex PCR. Of about 190,000 clones listed, roughly three fifths are singletons. The TCR was taken from a human donor with alopecia areata. The specimen was CD4+ T cells sorted from blood, collected at week 4, from a patient treated with tofacitinib.

The CDR3 protein is CASSLTVADTQYF. CDR3 nucleotide sequence: TGTGCCAGCAGCTTGACAGTTGCAGATACGCAGTATTTT. This chain uses TRBV9 with TRBJ2-3, with D possibly matching TRBD1 (5 bases). Germline V gene lookup returns CDR1 SGDLS and CDR2 YYNGEE. The CDR3 runs to 13 residues. The V and J ends lost 4 bases and 4 bases respectively, with 10 bases between them.